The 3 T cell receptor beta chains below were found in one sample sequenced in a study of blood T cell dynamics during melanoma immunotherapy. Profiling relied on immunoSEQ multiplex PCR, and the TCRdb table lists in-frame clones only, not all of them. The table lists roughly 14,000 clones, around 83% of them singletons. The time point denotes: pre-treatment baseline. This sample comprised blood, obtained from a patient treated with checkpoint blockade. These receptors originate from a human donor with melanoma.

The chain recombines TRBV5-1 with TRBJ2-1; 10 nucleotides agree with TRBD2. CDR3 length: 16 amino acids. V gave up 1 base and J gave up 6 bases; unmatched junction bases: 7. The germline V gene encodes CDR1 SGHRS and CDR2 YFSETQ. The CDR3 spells CASSLHGTSEGNEQFF. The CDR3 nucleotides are TGCGCCAGCAGCTTGCATGGGACTAGCGAGGGCAATGAGCAGTTCTTC.

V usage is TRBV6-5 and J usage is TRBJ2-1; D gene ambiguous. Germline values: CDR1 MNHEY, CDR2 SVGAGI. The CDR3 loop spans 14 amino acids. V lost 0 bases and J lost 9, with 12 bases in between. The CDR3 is CASSYSIAVGEQFF. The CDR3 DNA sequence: TGTGCCAGCAGTTACTCGATTGCAGTAGGTGAGCAGTTCTTC.

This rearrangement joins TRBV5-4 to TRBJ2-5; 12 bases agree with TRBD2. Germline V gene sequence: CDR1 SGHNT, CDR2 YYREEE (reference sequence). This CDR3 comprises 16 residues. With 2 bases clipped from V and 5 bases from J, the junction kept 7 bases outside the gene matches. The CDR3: CASSFGLAGGRETQYF. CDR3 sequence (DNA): TGTGCCAGCAGCTTTGGGCTAGCGGGGGGGCGGGAGACCCAGTACTTC.